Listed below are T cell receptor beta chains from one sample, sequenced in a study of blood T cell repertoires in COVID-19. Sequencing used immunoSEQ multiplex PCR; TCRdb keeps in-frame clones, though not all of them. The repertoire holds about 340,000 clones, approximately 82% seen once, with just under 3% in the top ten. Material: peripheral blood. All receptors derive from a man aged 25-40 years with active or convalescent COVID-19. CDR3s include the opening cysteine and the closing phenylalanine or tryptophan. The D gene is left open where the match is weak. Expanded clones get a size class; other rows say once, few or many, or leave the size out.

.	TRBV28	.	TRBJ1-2	TGTGCCAGCAGCCCTCCGGGCCTGGGAGCGGGCTACACCTTC	CASSPPGLGAGYTF
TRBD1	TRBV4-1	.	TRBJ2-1	TGCGCCAGCAGCCATAACAGGGGAGAGACCTACAATGAGCAGTTCTTC	CASSHNRGETYNEQFF
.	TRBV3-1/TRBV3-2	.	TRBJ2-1	TGTGCCAGCAGCCAAGTCAACAATGAGCAGTTCTTC	CASSQVNNEQFF
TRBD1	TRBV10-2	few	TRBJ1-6	TGCGCCAGCAGGGAGGGACAGGTAAATTCACCCCTCCACTTT	CASREGQVNSPLHF
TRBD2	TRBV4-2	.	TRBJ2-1	TGTGCCAGCAGCCCAACCACTAGCGGGGGGCCGCTAGGCGAGCAGTTCTTC	CASSPTTSGGPLGEQFF
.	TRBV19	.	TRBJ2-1	TGTGCCAGTAGGGGAGTAAATGAGCAGTTCTTC	CASRGVNEQFF
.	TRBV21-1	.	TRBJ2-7	TGTGCCAGCAGCAAAGGGGGGGTCCCCCGGCCCTACGAGCAGTACTTC	CASSKGGVPRPYEQYF
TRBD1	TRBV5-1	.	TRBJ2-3	TGCGCCAGTCGGACAGGGCGCACAGATACGCAGTATTTT	CASRTGRTDTQYF
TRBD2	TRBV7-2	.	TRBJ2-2	TGTGCCAGCAGCTTAGCCAGCGGGGAGGGGGAGCTGTTTTTT	CASSLASGEGELFF
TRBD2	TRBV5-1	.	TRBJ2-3	TGCGCCAGCAGCTTGCCTCGGGCGGGGGGACCCGATACGCAGTATTTT	CASSLPRAGGPDTQYF
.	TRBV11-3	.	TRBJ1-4	TGTGCCAGCAGCTTCCAGGGTGGAGAAAAACTGTTTTTT	CASSFQGGEKLFF
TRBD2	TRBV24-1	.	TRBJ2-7	TGTGCCACCAGTGGTAGGGGGACTAGCGGGAGCGACGAGCAGTACTTC	CATSGRGTSGSDEQYF
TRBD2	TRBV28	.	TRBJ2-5	TGTGCCAGCAGTTCCCGGACTAGCGGGAGGGGGGAGACCCAGTACTTC	CASSSRTSGRGETQYF
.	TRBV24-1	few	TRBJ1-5	TGTGCCACCAGTGATCCTAATCAGCCCCAGCATTTT	CATSDPNQPQHF
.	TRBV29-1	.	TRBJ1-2	TGCAGCGTTGCTGGGACACCGGCCGGTGGGGCTAACTATGGCTACACCTTC	CSVAGTPAGGANYGYTF
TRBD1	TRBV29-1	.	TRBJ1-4	TGCAGCGCGGAGACAGGGTCGGATAATGAAAAACTGTTTTTT	CSAETGSDNEKLFF
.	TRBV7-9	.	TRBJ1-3	TGTGCCAGCAGCTTCAGTGGAAACACCATATATTTT	CASSFSGNTIYF
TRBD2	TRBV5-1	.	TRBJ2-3	TGCGCCAGCAGACAAGCGGGGGGGCGAAGCACAGATACGCAGTATTTT	CASRQAGGRSTDTQYF
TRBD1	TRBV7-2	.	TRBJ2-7	TGTGCCAGCAGCTTAGAAGACAGGGTGGGCGAGCAGTACTTC	CASSLEDRVGEQYF
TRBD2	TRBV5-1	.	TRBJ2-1	TGCGCCAGCAGCTTGGCGGGGGGGAACAATGAGCAGTTCTTC	CASSLAGGNNEQFF
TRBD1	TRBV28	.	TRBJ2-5	TGTGCCAGCAGTGACACAGGGGGAAAAGAGACCCAGTACTTC	CASSDTGGKETQYF
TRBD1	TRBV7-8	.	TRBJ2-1	TGTGCCAGCAGCCCACCCGGGACAGGGGCCTACAATGAGCAGTTCTTC	CASSPPGTGAYNEQFF
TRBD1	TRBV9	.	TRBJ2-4	TGTGCCAGCAGCTCTGAGGGGGCTGTAGCCAAAAACATTCAGTACTTC	CASSSEGAVAKNIQYF
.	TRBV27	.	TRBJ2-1	TGTGCCAGCAGCCCCTGGGAGGCCCCTGCCTACAATGAGCAGTTCTTC	CASSPWEAPAYNEQFF
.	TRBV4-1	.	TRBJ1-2	TGCGCCAGCAGCCAAGAATGGGGACTCTATGGCTACACCTTC	CASSQEWGLYGYTF
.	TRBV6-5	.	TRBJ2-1	TGTGCCAGCAGCTTCGACAGGAACAATGAGCAGTTCTTC	CASSFDRNNEQFF
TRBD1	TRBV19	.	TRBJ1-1	TGTGCCAGTAGTGAACAGGGACAGACTGAAGCTTTCTTT	CASSEQGQTEAFF
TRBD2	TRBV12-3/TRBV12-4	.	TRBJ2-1	TGTGCCAGCAGCGGGCGGGGGGGTCAGTTCTTC	CASSGRGGQFF
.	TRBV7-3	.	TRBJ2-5	TGTGCCAGCAGCCCAGGCCCAGGGGCGGTAGAGACCCAGTACTTC	CASSPGPGAVETQYF
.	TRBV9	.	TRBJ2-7	TGTGCCAGCAGCGCACATCTAGCGAACTCCTACGAGCAGTACTTC	CASSAHLANSYEQYF
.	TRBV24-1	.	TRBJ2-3	TGTGCCACCAGTGATTTGGCGGGGAGCCCAGATACGCAGTATTTT	CATSDLAGSPDTQYF
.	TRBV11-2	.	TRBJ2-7	TGTGCCAGCAGCTCCGAGTTCTACGAGCAGTACTTC	CASSSEFYEQYF
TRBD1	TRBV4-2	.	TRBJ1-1	TGTGCCAGCAACCCCTTTGGGACAGGGTCGATGACGCCGGGTGCTGAAGCTTTCTTT	CASNPFGTGSMTPGAEAFF
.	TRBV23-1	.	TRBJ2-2	TGCGCCAGCAGTCAGGTGACTACTCATACCGGGGAGCTGTTTTTT	CASSQVTTHTGELFF
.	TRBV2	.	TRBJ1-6	TGTGCCAGCAGTGCTGGGGGCTCACCCCTCCACTTT	CASSAGGSPLHF
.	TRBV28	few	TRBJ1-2	TGTGCCAGCAGTTTCCGGGAATATGGCTACACCTTC	CASSFREYGYTF
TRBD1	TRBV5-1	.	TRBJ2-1	TGCGCCAGCAGGGTTGCCGGGACAGCGAGCAATGAGCAGTTCTTC	CASRVAGTASNEQFF
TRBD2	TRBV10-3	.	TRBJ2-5	TGTGCCATCAGCGCTTCCGGGACTAGCGGGAGGGCCAGGGAGACCCAGTACTTC	CAISASGTSGRARETQYF
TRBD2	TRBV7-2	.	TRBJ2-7	TGTGCCAGCAGCTTCTCCGGGACTAACCCCGAGCAGTACTTC	CASSFSGTNPEQYF
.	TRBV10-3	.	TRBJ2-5	TGTGCCATCAGTGGAGGGGAGACCCAGTACTTC	CAISGGETQYF
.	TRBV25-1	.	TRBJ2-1	TGTGCCAGCAGTGACCCACACAGGGAAAGTCCCTACAATGAGCAGTTCTTC	CASSDPHRESPYNEQFF
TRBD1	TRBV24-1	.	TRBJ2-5	TGTGCCACCAGTTCCCCACAGGGGGCCCTTGGCGAGACCCAGTACTTC	CATSSPQGALGETQYF
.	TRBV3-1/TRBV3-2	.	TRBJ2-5	TGTGCCAGCAGCCAAGATCCTTGGACAGCCGCGGTGGTGGGAGGGCCAGAGACCCAGTACTTC	CASSQDPWTAAVVGGPETQYF
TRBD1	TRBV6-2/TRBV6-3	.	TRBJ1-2	TGTGCCAGCAGTCGGGACAGGGGCGACTATGGCTACACCTTC	CASSRDRGDYGYTF
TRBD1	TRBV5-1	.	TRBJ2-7	TGCGCCAGCAGCCTAGGGACAGGCCGTGGCGACGAGCAGTACTTC	CASSLGTGRGDEQYF
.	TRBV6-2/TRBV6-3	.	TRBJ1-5	TGTGCCAGCAGTTACTCCATCCGGGGGGGGGCTCGGCAGCCCCAGCATTTT	CASSYSIRGGARQPQHF
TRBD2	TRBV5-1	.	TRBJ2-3	TGCGCCAGCAGCGTGAGCGGGGGAGATACGCAGTATTTT	CASSVSGGDTQYF
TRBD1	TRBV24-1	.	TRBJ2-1	TGTGCCACCAGTGATCCGCGACAGGGCTCCTACAATGAGCAGTTCTTC	CATSDPRQGSYNEQFF
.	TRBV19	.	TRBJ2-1	TGTGCCAGTAGATCCGCTCCTAGCGTCAGCTCCTACAATGAGCAGTTCTTC	CASRSAPSVSSYNEQFF
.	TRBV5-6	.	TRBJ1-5	TGTGCCAGCAGCTCCCTCGGGGGGACGGAGCCCCAGCATTTT	CASSSLGGTEPQHF
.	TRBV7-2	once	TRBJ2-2	TGTGCCAGCAGCTGGACAGCTGCGGGCACCGGGGAGCTGTTTTTT	CASSWTAAGTGELFF
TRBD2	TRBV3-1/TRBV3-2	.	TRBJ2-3	TGTGCCAGCAGCCCCCCCGGACTAGCGGGTCCCAGGGCAGATACGCAGTATTTT	CASSPPGLAGPRADTQYF
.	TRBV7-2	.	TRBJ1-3	TGTGCCAGCAGCTTAGTCACCAGGGGCGGAAACACCATATATTTT	CASSLVTRGGNTIYF
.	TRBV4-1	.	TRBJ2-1	TGCGCCAGCAGACCCAATGACTCCTGCTCCTACAATGAGCAGTTCTTC	CASRPNDSCSYNEQFF
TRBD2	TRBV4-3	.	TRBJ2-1	TGCGCCAGCAGCCGGCTAGCGGGAGGGAAAAATGAGCAGTTCTTC	CASSRLAGGKNEQFF
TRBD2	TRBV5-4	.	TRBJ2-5	TGTGCCAGCAGCTCCAGGACTAGCGGGAATGGGGGCCAAGAGACCCAGTACTTC	CASSSRTSGNGGQETQYF
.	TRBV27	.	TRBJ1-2	TGTGCCAGCAGTTTCGCCCGGACAAACTCTTATGGCTACACCTTC	CASSFARTNSYGYTF
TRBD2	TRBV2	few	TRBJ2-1	TGTGCCAGCAGTGAATTGGCTAGCGGGAGTTCCTACAATGAGCAGTTCTTC	CASSELASGSSYNEQFF
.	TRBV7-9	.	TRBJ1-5	TGTGCCAGCAGCCTCAGCTTTGCGGGGCAGCCCCAGCATTTT	CASSLSFAGQPQHF
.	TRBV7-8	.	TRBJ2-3	TGTGCCAGCAGCTTAATGGGCGGGTTCACAGATACGCAGTATTTT	CASSLMGGFTDTQYF